This note documents a single T cell receptor (beta chain) sequence. As originally analysed: Estimates of nucleated cell counts were drawn from the amplification of reference gene primers. Produced via immunoSEQ multiplex PCR; TCRdb's table is partial and in-frame only. The DNA was the basis for D and trimming; V, J and clone size are from that table. The table lists approximately 360,000 clones, roughly 89% of them singletons. Germline values: CDR1 SGHRS, CDR2 YFSETQ. CDR3 length: 14 amino acids. With V trimmed by 4 bases and J by 7 bases, 5 bases remained unmatched. The entry originates in a study of blood T cell repertoires in COVID-19. Study-level background: Samples representing acute and convalescent COVID-19 were sourced from the United States, Italy and Spain. From T cells, B-cell-depleted T cells, or PBMCs came the material, which was cDNA or gDNA.

The rearrangement uses TRBV5-1 and TRBJ1-4; 9 positions match TRBD1. The specimen was peripheral blood. The sequence derives from a man aged 18 to 30 with active or convalescent COVID-19. The CDR3 loop is CASSKQGAGEKLFF. DNA for the CDR3: TGCGCCAGCAGCAAACAGGGGGCCGGTGAAAAACTGTTTTTT.